These T cell receptor beta chains were read from a single sample in a study of control samples from healthy donors and cancer patients. TCRdb keeps only in-frame clones here, not all; method: immunoSEQ multiplex PCR. The data contain approximately 46,000 clones, approximately 94% of them singletons. Sequenced material: PBMCs. These receptors were taken from a man aged 25 to 40 with colorectal cancer. The CDR3 runs from the conserved cysteine through the conserved F or W. The order of the fields is V gene, J gene, D gene, clone size, CDR3 protein, CDR3 DNA. D genes are given only for firm matches. Clone sizes are given selectively: once, few, many, or a class where the clone is expanded.

TRBV7-2,TRBJ2-5,TRBD1,-,CASSLGQGQETQYF,TGTGCCAGCAGCTTAGGACAGGGGCAAGAGACCCAGTACTTC
TRBV11-3,TRBJ2-2,-,-,CASSPVIGGELFF,TGTGCCAGCAGCCCAGTCATTGGCGGGGAGCTGTTTTTT
TRBV5-1,TRBJ2-5,TRBD1,-,CASSDSQGFQETQYF,TGCGCCAGCAGCGATTCACAGGGGTTCCAAGAGACCCAGTACTTC
TRBV7-9,TRBJ2-1,-,-,CASSLSYGVSYNEQFF,TGTGCCAGCAGCTTAAGTTACGGAGTATCCTACAATGAGCAGTTCTTC
TRBV7-2,TRBJ1-1,-,-,CASSFVEELNTEAFF,TGTGCCAGCAGCTTTGTTGAAGAATTGAACACTGAAGCTTTCTTT
TRBV29-1,TRBJ1-1,-,-,CSGGEGSEAFF,TGCAGCGGGGGGGAGGGAAGCGAAGCTTTCTTT
TRBV5-6,TRBJ2-1,-,-,CASSLVVAAANEQFF,TGTGCCAGCAGCTTGGTGGTAGCGGCAGCTAATGAGCAGTTCTTC
TRBV19,TRBJ1-6,-,-,CASSTSPGGVGSPLHF,TGTGCCAGTAGTACCTCTCCGGGAGGGGTGGGTTCACCCCTCCACTTT
TRBV29-1,TRBJ2-7,TRBD1,-,CSVQGFSYEQYF,TGCAGCGTACAGGGGTTCAGCTACGAGCAGTACTTC
TRBV6-6,TRBJ1-5,-,-,CASSVRGQPQHF,TGTGCCAGCAGTGTCCGAGGGCAGCCCCAGCATTTT
TRBV24-1,TRBJ1-2,TRBD1,-,CATSDPTGGFGYTF,TGTGCCACCAGTGACCCAACAGGGGGATTCGGCTACACCTTC
TRBV7-6,TRBJ1-1,TRBD1,-,CASSLTGETFF,TGTGCCAGCAGCTTAACAGGGGAAACTTTCTTT
TRBV3-1/TRBV3-2,TRBJ1-2,-,-,CASSQDPTVTSNYGYTF,TGTGCCAGCAGCCAAGATCCGACTGTGACATCTAACTATGGCTACACCTTC
TRBV11-2,TRBJ2-5,-,-,CASSFSGTVEETQYF,TGTGCCAGCAGCTTTTCTGGGACCGTGGAAGAGACCCAGTACTTC
TRBV14,TRBJ2-1,TRBD1,-,CASSAQGAYNEQFF,TGTGCCAGCAGCGCACAGGGGGCCTACAATGAGCAGTTCTTC
TRBV7-8,TRBJ1-1,-,-,CASSPGLGNTEAFF,TGTGCCAGCAGCCCAGGGTTAGGAAACACTGAAGCTTTCTTT
TRBV7-2,TRBJ1-2,TRBD1,-,CASSLGGTGSGGYTF,TGTGCCAGCAGCTTAGGAGGGACAGGGTCGGGCGGCTACACCTTC
TRBV27,TRBJ1-5,-,-,CASSLSRSNQPQHF,TGTGCCAGCAGTTTATCGAGGAGCAATCAGCCCCAGCATTTT
TRBV12-5,TRBJ1-1,-,-,CASGLERQTQNTEAFF,TGTGCTAGTGGTTTGGAGAGACAGACACAGAACACTGAAGCTTTCTTT
TRBV20-1,TRBJ2-1,-,-,CSASPQGSHEQFF,TGCAGTGCTAGTCCCCAGGGGTCTCATGAGCAGTTCTTC
TRBV29-1,TRBJ2-2,-,-,CSVVGAGESTGELFF,TGCAGCGTTGTGGGGGCCGGGGAAAGCACCGGGGAGCTGTTTTTT
TRBV30,TRBJ1-5,TRBD1,-,CAWSKDRVNQPQHF,TGTGCCTGGAGTAAAGACAGGGTCAATCAGCCCCAGCATTTT
TRBV7-9,TRBJ2-2,-,medium-sized,CASSPPTGFVGGELFF,TGTGCCAGCAGCCCCCCTACAGGGTTCGTTGGCGGGGAGCTGTTTTTT
TRBV7-6,TRBJ2-2,-,once,CASSLVGRVNTGELFF,TGTGCCAGCAGCTTAGTCGGCAGGGTGAACACCGGGGAGCTGTTTTTT
TRBV19,TRBJ1-6,TRBD1,-,CASSIIGQGRMNNSPLHF,TGTGCCAGTAGTATAATTGGACAGGGCCGGATGAATAATTCACCCCTCCACTTT
TRBV30,TRBJ2-1,TRBD2,-,CAWARGVNNEQFF,TGTGCCTGGGCGCGGGGGGTTAATAATGAGCAGTTCTTC
TRBV7-6,TRBJ2-7,-,-,CASSLDSRASYEQYF,TGTGCCAGCAGCTTAGATTCTCGGGCCTCCTACGAGCAGTACTTC
TRBV10-3,TRBJ2-2,TRBD1,-,CAIRQGASGELFF,TGTGCCATCAGACAGGGGGCGTCCGGGGAGCTGTTTTTT
TRBV5-6,TRBJ2-1,-,-,CASSLYRVSYNEQFF,TGTGCCAGCAGCTTGTACAGGGTCTCCTACAATGAGCAGTTCTTC
TRBV3-1/TRBV3-2,TRBJ2-7,TRBD2,-,CASSQDASGAKTYYEQYF,TGTGCCAGCAGCCAAGATGCTAGCGGGGCCAAAACTTACTACGAGCAGTACTTC
TRBV2,TRBJ2-3,-,-,CASRSEGFTDTQYF,TGTGCCAGCAGGTCTGAGGGATTCACAGATACGCAGTATTTT
TRBV7-2,TRBJ1-4,-,-,CASREGRVANEKLFF,TGTGCCAGCAGAGAAGGACGGGTAGCGAATGAAAAACTGTTTTTT
TRBV7-2,TRBJ2-1,-,-,CASSRVGGAHANEQFF,TGTGCCAGCAGCCGTGTGGGGGGGGCTCACGCCAATGAGCAGTTCTTC
TRBV5-4,TRBJ2-3,-,-,CASSLGGPSTDTQYF,TGTGCCAGCAGCTTAGGGGGGCCAAGCACAGATACGCAGTATTTT
TRBV12-5,TRBJ1-1,-,-,CASGLGVVEGVGEAFF,TGTGCTAGTGGTTTGGGGGTTGTGGAGGGGGTTGGTGAAGCTTTCTTT
TRBV4-1,TRBJ1-4,-,few,CASSPLPSSTNEKLFF,TGCGCCAGCAGCCCCCTCCCATCTTCAACTAATGAAAAACTGTTTTTT
TRBV24-1,TRBJ2-5,-,-,CATSDFGGRETQYF,TGTGCCACCAGTGATTTCGGGGGAAGAGAGACCCAGTACTTC
TRBV4-1,TRBJ2-3,TRBD2,-,CASSQTSAGVVRAQYF,TGCGCCAGCAGCCAGACCTCTGCGGGGGTCGTTCGGGCGCAGTATTTT
TRBV6-2/TRBV6-3,TRBJ1-5,-,-,CASSYSKQGNQPQHF,TGTGCCAGCAGTTACTCGAAGCAGGGGAATCAGCCCCAGCATTTT
TRBV19,TRBJ2-7,TRBD2,once,CASSILGGGREQYF,TGTGCCAGTAGTATACTAGGCGGGGGGCGCGAGCAGTACTTC
TRBV14,TRBJ1-5,-,-,CASSPYSGVKNQPQHF,TGTGCCAGCAGCCCCTACTCAGGGGTTAAGAATCAGCCCCAGCATTTT
TRBV30,TRBJ1-1,-,-,CAWSARQFGEAFF,TGTGCCTGGAGTGCCCGACAATTTGGTGAAGCTTTCTTT
TRBV7-8,TRBJ2-1,TRBD1,-,CASSFRLGKQGPPSRFF,TGTGCCAGCAGCTTTCGTTTAGGAAAACAGGGGCCCCCCAGTCGGTTCTTC
TRBV6-5,TRBJ2-2,TRBD1,-,CASSPRQGWIGELFF,TGTGCCAGCAGTCCCAGACAGGGATGGATCGGGGAGCTGTTTTTT
TRBV7-9,TRBJ1-2,-,-,CASSLAFREGYTF,TGTGCCAGCAGCTTAGCCTTTCGGGAAGGCTACACCTTC
TRBV5-6,TRBJ1-6,TRBD1,once,CASSSPGATGNSPLHF,TGTGCCAGCAGCTCCCCAGGGGCGACAGGGAATTCACCCCTCCACTTT
TRBV27,TRBJ2-2,-,few,CASSFEGHHGELFF,TGTGCCAGCAGTTTCGAGGGGCATCACGGGGAGCTGTTTTTT
TRBV29-1,TRBJ2-3,-,-,CSVLPGLITDTQYF,TGCAGCGTTTTACCCGGACTCATCACAGATACGCAGTATTTT
TRBV23-1,TRBJ2-7,-,once,CASSQGGPVIYEQYF,TGCGCCAGCAGTCAAGGAGGCCCTGTAATCTACGAGCAGTACTTC
TRBV7-9,TRBJ2-4,TRBD2,-,CASSFSAGDLAKNIQYF,TGTGCCAGCAGCTTTTCGGCGGGGGACCTAGCCAAAAACATTCAGTACTTC
TRBV10-3,TRBJ2-2,TRBD1,-,CAISRQGAITGELFF,TGTGCCATCAGCCGACAGGGGGCGATCACCGGGGAGCTGTTTTTT